This T cell receptor (beta chain) was recovered during a study of T cell changes during pregnancy in multiple sclerosis. The protocol was immunoSEQ multiplex PCR, while the TCRdb copy is restricted to in-frame clones and leaves out a portion. Among 88,000 or so clones listed, 90% to 95% were seen once. The source was peripheral blood, collected before pregnancy. The sequence derives from a female donor with multiple sclerosis, enrolled in a pregnancy study.

For the CDR3, the DNA is TGCGCCAGCAGTCAATCGAGACTAGCGGGAGATGGTCTCTACGAGCAGTACTTC. Translating gives CASSQSRLAGDGLYEQYF. The chain couples TRBV23-1 to TRBJ2-7; 12 nucleotides align to TRBD2. TRBV23-1 is flagged as an ORF with uncertain function. This CDR3 region has 18 residues. The junction had 9 bases not matched to a gene; V was cut back by 0 bases and J by 3 bases.